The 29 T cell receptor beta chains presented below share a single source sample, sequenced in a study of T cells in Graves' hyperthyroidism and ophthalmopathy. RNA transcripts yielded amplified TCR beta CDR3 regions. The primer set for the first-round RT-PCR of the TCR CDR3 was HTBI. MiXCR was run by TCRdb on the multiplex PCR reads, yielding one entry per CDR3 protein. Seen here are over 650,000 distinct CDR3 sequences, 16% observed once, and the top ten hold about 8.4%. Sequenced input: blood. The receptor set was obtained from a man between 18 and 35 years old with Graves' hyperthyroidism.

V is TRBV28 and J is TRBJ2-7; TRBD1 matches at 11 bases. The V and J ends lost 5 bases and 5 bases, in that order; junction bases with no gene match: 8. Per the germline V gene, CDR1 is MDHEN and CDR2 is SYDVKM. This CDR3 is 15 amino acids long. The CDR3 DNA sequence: TGTGCCAGCAGTCAAGTGGACAGGGGGCCCCACGAGCAGTACTTC. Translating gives CASSQVDRGPHEQYF.

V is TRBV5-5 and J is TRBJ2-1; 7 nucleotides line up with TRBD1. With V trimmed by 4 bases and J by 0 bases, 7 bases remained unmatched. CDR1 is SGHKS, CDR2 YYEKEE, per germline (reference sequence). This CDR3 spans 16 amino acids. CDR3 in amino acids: CASSEPGQSSYNEQFF. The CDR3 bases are TGTGCCAGCAGCGAACCGGGACAGAGCTCCTACAATGAGCAGTTCTTC.

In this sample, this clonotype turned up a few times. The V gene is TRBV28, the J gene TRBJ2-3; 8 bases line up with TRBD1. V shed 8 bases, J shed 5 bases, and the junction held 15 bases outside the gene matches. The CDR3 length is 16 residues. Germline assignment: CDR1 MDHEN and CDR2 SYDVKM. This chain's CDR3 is CASLSRWGRGQDTQYF. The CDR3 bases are TGTGCCAGCTTAAGCCGATGGGGCAGGGGGCAAGATACGCAGTATTTT.

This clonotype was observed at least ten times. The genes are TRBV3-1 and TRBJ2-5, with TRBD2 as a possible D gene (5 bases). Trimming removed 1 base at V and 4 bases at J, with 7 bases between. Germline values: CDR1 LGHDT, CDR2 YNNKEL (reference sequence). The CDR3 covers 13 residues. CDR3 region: CASSQGLAETQYF. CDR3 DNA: TGTGCCAGCAGCCAAGGCCTAGCAGAGACCCAGTACTTC.

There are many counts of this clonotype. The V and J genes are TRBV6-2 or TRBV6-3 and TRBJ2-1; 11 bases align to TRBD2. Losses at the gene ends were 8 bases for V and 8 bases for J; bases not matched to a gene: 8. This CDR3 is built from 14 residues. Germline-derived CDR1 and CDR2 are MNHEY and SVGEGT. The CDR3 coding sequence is TGTGCCAGCCAGACTAGCGGGAATAAGGATGAGCAGTTCTTC. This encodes CASQTSGNKDEQFF.

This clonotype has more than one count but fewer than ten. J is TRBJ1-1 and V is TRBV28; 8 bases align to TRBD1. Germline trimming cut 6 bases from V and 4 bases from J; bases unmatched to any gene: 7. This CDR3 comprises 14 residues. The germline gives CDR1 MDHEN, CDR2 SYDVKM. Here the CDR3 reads CASSSTGVGTEAFF. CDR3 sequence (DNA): TGTGCCAGCAGCTCGACAGGGGTTGGCACTGAAGCTTTCTTT.

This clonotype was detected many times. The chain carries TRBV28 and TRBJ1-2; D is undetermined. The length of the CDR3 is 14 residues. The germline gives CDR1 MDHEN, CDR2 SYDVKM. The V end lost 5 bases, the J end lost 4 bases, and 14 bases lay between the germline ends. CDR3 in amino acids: CASSPHGLIYGYTF. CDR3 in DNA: TGTGCCAGCAGTCCCCATGGACTGATCTATGGCTACACCTTC.

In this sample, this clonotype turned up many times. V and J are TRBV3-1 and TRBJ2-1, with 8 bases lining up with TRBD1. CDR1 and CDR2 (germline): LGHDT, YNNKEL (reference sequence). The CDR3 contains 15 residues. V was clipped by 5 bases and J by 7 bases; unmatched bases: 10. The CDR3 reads CASSSRQGNSNEQFF. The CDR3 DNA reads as TGTGCCAGCAGCTCACGACAGGGGAATTCGAATGAGCAGTTCTTC.

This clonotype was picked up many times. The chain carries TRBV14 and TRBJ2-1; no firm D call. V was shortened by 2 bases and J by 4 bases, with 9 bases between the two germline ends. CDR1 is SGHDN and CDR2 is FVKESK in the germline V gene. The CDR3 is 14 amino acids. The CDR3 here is CASSQPWPYNEQFF. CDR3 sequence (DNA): TGTGCCAGCAGCCAACCCTGGCCGTACAATGAGCAGTTCTTC.

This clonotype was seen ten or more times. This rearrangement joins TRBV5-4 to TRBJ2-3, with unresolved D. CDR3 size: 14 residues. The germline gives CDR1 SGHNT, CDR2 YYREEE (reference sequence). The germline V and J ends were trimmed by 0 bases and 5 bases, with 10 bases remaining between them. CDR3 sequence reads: CASSLGSVVDTQYF. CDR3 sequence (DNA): TGTGCCAGCAGCTTGGGATCTGTTGTAGATACGCAGTATTTT.

The CDR3 DNA sequence: TGTGCCAGCAGTTCCCCGGGGCTAGCGGGAAACCACGTCTCCTACGAGCAGTACTTC. Amino acid sequence: CASSSPGLAGNHVSYEQYF. The rearrangement uses TRBV27 and TRBJ2-7, with TRBD2 identical over 9 bases. The CDR3 is made up of 19 amino acids. Germline lookup yields CDR1 MNHEY and CDR2 SMNVEV (reference sequence). V was pared by 4 bases and J by 0 bases, with 16 bases of the junction left unmatched.

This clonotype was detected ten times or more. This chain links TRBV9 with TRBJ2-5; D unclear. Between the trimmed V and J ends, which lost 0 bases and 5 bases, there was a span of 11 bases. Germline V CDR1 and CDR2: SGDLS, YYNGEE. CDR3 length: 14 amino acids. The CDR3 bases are TGTGCCAGCAGCGTAGAATCGGGTCTGGAGACCCAGTACTTC. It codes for CASSVESGLETQYF. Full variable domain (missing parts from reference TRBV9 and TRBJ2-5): DSGVTQTPKHLITATGQRVTLRCSPRSGDLSVYWYQQSLDQGLQFLIQYYNGEERAKGNILERFSAQQFPDLHSELNLSSLELGDSALYFCASSVESGLETQYFGPGTRLLVL.

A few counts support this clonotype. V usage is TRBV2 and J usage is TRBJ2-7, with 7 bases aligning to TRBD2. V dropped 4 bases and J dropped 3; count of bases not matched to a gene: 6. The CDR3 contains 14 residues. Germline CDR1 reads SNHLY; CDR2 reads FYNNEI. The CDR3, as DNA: TGTGCCAGCAGTGGAGCGGGAACGGACTACGAGCAGTACTTC. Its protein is CASSGAGTDYEQYF.

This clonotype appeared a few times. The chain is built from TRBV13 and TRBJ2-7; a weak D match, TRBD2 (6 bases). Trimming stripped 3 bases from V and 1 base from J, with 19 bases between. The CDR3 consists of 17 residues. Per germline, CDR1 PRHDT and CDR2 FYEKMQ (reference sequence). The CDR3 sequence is CASSLSIGPGRSYEQYF. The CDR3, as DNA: TGTGCCAGCAGCTTGTCGATCGGGCCCGGGAGATCCTACGAGCAGTACTTC.

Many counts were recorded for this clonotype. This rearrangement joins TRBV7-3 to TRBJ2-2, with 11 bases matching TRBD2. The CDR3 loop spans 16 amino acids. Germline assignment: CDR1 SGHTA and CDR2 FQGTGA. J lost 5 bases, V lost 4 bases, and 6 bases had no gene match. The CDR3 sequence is CASSSTSGSRTGELFF. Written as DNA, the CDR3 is TGTGCCAGCAGCTCTACTAGCGGGAGTCGGACCGGGGAGCTGTTTTTT.

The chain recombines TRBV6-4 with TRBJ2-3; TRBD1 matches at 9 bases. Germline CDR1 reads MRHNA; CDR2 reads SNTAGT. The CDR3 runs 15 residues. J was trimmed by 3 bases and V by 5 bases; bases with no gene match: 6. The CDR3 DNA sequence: TGTGCCAGCAGTCTCCGGGACAGGGTAACAGATACGCAGTATTTT. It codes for CASSLRDRVTDTQYF.

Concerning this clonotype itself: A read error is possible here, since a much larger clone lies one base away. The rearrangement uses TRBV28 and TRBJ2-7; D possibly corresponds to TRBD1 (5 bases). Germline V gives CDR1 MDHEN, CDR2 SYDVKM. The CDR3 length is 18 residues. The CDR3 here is CASSQDIRPLKDIYGQYF. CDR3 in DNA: TGTGCCAGCAGCCAGGACATTAGACCCCTAAAAGATATCTACGGGCAGTACTTC. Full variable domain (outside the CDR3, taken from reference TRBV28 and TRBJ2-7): DVKVTQSSRYLVKRTGEKVFLECVQDMDHENMFWYRQDPGLGLRLIYFSYDVKMKEKGDIPEGYSVSREKKERFSLILESASTNQTSMYLCASSQDIRPLKDIYGQYFGPGTRLTVT.

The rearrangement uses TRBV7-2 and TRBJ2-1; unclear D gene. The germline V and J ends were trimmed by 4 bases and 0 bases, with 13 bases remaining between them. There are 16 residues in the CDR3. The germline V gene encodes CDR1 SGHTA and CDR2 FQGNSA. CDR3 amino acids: CASSSIVRSSYNEQFF. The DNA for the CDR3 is TGTGCCAGCAGCTCAATTGTGCGGAGCTCCTACAATGAGCAGTTCTTC.

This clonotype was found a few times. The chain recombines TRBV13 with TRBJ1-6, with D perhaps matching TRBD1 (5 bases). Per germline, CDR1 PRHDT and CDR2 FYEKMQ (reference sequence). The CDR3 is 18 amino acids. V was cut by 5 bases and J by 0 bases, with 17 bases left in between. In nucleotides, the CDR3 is TGTGCCAGCAGCGGCCCTCGGACACGGAGCTCCTATAATTCACCCCTCCACTTT. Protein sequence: CASSGPRTRSSYNSPLHF.

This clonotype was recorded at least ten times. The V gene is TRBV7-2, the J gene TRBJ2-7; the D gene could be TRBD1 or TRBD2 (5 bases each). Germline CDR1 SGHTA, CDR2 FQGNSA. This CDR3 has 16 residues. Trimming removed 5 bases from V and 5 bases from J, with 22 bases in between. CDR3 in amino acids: CASSPSAGTRAHEQYF. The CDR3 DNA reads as TGTGCCAGCAGCCCGAGCGCCGGGACGCGAGCCCACGAGCAGTACTTC.

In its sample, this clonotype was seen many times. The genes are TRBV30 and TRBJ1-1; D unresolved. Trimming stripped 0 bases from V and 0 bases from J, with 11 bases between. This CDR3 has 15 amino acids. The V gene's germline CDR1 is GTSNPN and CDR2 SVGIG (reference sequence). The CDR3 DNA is TGTGCCTGGAGTGTGGTAGGGCACATGAACACTGAAGCTTTCTTT. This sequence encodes CAWSVVGHMNTEAFF.

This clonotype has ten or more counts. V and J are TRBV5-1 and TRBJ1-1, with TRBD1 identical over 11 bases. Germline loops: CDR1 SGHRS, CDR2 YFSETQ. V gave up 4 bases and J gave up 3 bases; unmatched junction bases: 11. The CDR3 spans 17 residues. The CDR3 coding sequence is TGCGCCAGCAGCCCCTTCCCGGGACAGGGGGGAGACACTGAAGCTTTCTTT. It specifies CASSPFPGQGGDTEAFF.

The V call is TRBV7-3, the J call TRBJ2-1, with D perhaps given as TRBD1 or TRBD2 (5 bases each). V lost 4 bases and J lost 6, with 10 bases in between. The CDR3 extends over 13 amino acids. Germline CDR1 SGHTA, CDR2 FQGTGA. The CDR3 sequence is CASSSLGVNEQFF. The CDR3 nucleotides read TGTGCCAGCAGCTCACTAGGGGTCAATGAGCAGTTCTTC.

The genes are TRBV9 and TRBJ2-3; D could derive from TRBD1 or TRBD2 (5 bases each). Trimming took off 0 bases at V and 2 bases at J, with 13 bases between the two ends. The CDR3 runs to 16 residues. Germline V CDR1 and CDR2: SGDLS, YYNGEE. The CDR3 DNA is TGTGCCAGCAGCGTAGGACAGCAAGGGACCACAGATACGCAGTATTTT. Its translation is CASSVGQQGTTDTQYF.

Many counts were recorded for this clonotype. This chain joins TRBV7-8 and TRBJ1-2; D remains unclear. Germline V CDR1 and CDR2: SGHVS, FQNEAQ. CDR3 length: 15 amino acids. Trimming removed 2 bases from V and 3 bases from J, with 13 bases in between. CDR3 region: CASSLRADLHYGYTF. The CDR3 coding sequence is TGTGCCAGCAGCTTAAGGGCAGATCTTCACTATGGCTACACCTTC. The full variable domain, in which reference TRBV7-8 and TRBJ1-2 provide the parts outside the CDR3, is GAGVSQSPRYKVAKRGQDVALRCDPISGHVSLFWYQQALGQGPEFLTYFQNEAQLDKSGLPSDRFFAERPEGSVSTLKIQRTQQEDSAVYLCASSLRADLHYGYTFGSGTRLTVV.

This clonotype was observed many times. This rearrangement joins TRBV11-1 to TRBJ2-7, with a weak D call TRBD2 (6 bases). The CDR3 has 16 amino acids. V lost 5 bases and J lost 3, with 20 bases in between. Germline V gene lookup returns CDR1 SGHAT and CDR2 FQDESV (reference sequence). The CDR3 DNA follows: TGTGCCAGCAGCCCGGAGGGTTGGCAGGAGTTCTACGAGCAGTACTTC. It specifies CASSPEGWQEFYEQYF.

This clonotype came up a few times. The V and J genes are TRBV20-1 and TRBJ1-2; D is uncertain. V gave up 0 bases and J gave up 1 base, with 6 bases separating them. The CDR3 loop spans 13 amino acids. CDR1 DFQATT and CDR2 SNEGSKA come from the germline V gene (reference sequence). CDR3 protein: CSARDGLNYGYTF. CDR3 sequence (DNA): TGCAGTGCTAGAGATGGCCTTAACTATGGCTACACCTTC.

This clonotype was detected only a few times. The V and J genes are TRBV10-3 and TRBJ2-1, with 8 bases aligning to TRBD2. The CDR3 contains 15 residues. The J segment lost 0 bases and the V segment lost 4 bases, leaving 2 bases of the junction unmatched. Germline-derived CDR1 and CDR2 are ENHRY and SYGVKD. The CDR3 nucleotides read TGTGCCATCAGTGTAGCGGGAAGCTCCTACAATGAGCAGTTCTTC. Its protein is CAISVAGSSYNEQFF.

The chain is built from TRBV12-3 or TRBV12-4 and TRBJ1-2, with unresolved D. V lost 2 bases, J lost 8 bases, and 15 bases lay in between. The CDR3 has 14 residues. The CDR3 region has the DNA TGTGCCAGCAGTTTACGGGCAGCCCCCAGGGGCTACACCTTC. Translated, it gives CASSLRAAPRGYTF.